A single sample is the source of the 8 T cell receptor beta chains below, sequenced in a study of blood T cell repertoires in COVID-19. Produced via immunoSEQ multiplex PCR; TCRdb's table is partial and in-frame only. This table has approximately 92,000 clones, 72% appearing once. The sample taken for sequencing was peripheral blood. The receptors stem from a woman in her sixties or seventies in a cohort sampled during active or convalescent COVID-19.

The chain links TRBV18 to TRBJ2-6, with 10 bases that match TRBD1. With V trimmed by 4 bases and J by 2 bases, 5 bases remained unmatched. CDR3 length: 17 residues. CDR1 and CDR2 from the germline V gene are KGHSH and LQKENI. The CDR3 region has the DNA TGTGCCAGCTCACAGGACAGGGGGAACGCTGGGGCCAACGTCCTGACTTTC. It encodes CASSQDRGNAGANVLTF.

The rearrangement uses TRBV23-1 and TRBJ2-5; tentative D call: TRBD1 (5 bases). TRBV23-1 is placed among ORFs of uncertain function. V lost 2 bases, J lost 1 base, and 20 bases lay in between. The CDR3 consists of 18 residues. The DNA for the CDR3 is TGCGCCAGCAGTCAAGGAACCCGCAGGACATCGCTCCAAGAGACCCAGTACTTC. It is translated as CASSQGTRRTSLQETQYF.

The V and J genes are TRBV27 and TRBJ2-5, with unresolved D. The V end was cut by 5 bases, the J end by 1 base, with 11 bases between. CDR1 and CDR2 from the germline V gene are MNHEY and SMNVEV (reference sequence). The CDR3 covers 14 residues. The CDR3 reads CASSNSGFQETQYF. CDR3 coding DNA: TGTGCCAGCAGTAATTCCGGGTTCCAAGAGACCCAGTACTTC.

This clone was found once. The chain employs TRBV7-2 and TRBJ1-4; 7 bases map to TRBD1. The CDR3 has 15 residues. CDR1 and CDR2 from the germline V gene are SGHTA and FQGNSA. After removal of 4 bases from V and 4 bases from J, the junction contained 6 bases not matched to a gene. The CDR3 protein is CASSSTGVLNEKLFF. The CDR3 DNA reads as TGTGCCAGCAGCTCCACAGGGGTCCTTAATGAAAAACTGTTTTTT. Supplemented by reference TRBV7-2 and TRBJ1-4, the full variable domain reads GAGVSQSPSNKVTEKGKDVELRCDPISGHTALYWYRQSLGQGLEFLIYFQGNSAPDKSGLPSDRFSAERTGGSVSTLTIQRTQQEDSAVYLCASSSTGVLNEKLFFGSGTQLSVL.

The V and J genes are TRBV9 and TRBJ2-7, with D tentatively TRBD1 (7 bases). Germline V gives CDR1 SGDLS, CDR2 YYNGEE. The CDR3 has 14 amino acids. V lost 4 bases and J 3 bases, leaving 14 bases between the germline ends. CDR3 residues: CASSLRDRDYEQYF. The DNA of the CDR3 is TGTGCCAGCAGCCTGCGGGACAGAGACTACGAGCAGTACTTC. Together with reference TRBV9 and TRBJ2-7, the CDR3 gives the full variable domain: DSGVTQTPKHLITATGQRVTLRCSPRSGDLSVYWYQQSLDQGLQFLIQYYNGEERAKGNILERFSAQQFPDLHSELNLSSLELGDSALYFCASSLRDRDYEQYFGPGTRLTVT.

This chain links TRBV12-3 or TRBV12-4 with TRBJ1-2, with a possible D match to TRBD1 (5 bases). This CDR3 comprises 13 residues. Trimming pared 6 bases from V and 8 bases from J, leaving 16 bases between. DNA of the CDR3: TGTGCCAGCAGCCCCTCAGGGATCTTGGGCTACACCTTC. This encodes CASSPSGILGYTF.

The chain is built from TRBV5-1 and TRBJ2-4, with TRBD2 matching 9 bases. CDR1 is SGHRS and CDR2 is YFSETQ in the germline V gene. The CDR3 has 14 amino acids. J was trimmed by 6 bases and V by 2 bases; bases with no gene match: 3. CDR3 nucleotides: TGCGCCAGCAGCTTAGGCGGGAGGGGAAACATTCAGTACTTC. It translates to CASSLGGRGNIQYF.

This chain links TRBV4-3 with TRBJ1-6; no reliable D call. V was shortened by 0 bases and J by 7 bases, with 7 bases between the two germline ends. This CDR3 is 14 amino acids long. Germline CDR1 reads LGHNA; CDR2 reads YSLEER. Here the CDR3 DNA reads TGCGCCAGCAGCCAAGACGGGAACAATTCACCCCTCCACTTT. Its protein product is CASSQDGNNSPLHF.